The 13 T cell receptor beta chains given below trace back to one sample, sequenced in a study of T-cell memory formation after mild COVID-19. Via MiXCR, TCRdb re-called the 5' RACE reads, giving one row per CDR3 protein. The table records about 470,000 distinct CDR3 sequences, roughly 18% of them present only once. Sequenced material: PBMCs or a T cell subset sorted from them (not recorded which). The receptors originated from an adult woman who had mild COVID-19 (a few samples of this study predate the infection). Cell type and time point are not known.

This clonotype came up many times. The chain is built from TRBV29-1 and TRBJ2-1; the D call may be TRBD1 or TRBD2 (5 bases each). The CDR3 loop spans 13 amino acids. CDR1 is SQVTM, CDR2 ANQGSEA, per germline. V was cut by 5 bases and J by 6 bases, with 14 bases left in between. The CDR3 region has the DNA TGCAGCGTTCGGGGCGTTGGGTTCAATGAGCAGTTCTTC. This codes for CSVRGVGFNEQFF.

This clonotype was detected a few times. V gene TRBV12-3 or TRBV12-4 combines with J gene TRBJ2-1; D is possibly TRBD1 (5 bases). The CDR3 is 15 residues long. V lost 6 bases to trimming and J lost 5 bases, with 17 bases between them. Here the CDR3 reads CASSQDSIPNNEQFF. The CDR3 nucleotides are TGTGCCAGCAGCCAAGACAGTATTCCGAACAATGAGCAGTTCTTC.

There are a few counts of this clonotype. V gene TRBV12-3 or TRBV12-4 combines with J gene TRBJ1-4, with 8 positions matching TRBD1. The length of the CDR3 is 14 residues. The ends lost 3 bases at V and 7 bases at J; junction bases unmatched: 4. CDR3 residues: CASSLIGTGEKLFF. The CDR3 region has the DNA TGTGCCAGCAGTTTGATCGGGACAGGTGAAAAACTGTTTTTT.

The chain recombines TRBV7-9 with TRBJ1-4; D uncertain. CDR3 length equals 14 residues. Trimming cost V 5 bases and J 4 bases, with 11 bases left between them. Germline-derived CDR1 and CDR2 are SEHNR and FQNEAQ (reference sequence). In nucleotides, the CDR3 is TGTGCCAGCAGCGCCGGGATCGTTAATGAAAAACTGTTTTTT. Protein product: CASSAGIVNEKLFF.

This clonotype occurred a few times. The chain is built from TRBV4-1 and TRBJ1-1, with a tentative D call TRBD1 (6 bases). The germline gives CDR1 MGHRA, CDR2 YSYEKL. This CDR3 has 13 residues. V dropped 4 bases and J dropped 4 bases, with 10 bases sitting between them. The CDR3 here is CASSRAQGTEAFF. The CDR3 DNA follows: TGCGCCAGCAGCCGAGCACAGGGCACTGAAGCTTTCTTT.

This clonotype was seen a few times. The V gene is TRBV4-1, the J gene TRBJ1-2, with D uncertain. The germline gives CDR1 MGHRA, CDR2 YSYEKL. CDR3 length: 14 residues. V was pared by 0 bases and J by 3 bases, with 8 bases between. CDR3 sequence: CASSQEGSDYGYTF. DNA for the CDR3: TGCGCCAGCAGCCAAGAAGGGTCTGACTATGGCTACACCTTC.

The V and J genes are TRBV7-9 and TRBJ1-1; D uncertain. The CDR3 totals 14 residues. Deletions cut 1 base from V and 5 bases from J, with 11 bases between. From germline, CDR1 is SEHNR and CDR2 FQNEAQ (reference sequence). This CDR3 reads CASSLGGVSTEAFF. The CDR3, as DNA: TGTGCCAGCAGCTTAGGTGGCGTTAGTACTGAAGCTTTCTTT.

This clonotype was recorded at least ten times. The V and J genes are TRBV11-2 and TRBJ2-7; D may match TRBD1 or TRBD2 (5 bases each). CDR3 length: 13 amino acids. Germline V lookup: CDR1 SGHAT, CDR2 FQNNGV. Trimming took 0 bases from V and 10 from J, leaving 13 bases between them. The CDR3 DNA reads as TGTGCCAGCAGCTTAGATTTGTCCAGGGACCAGTACTTC. It codes for CASSLDLSRDQYF.

The chain employs TRBV5-4 and TRBJ1-1; maybe TRBD1 (6 bases). V was pared by 4 bases and J by 4 bases, with 20 bases between. Germline CDR1 is SGHNT and CDR2 is YYREEE (reference sequence). The CDR3 length is 16 residues. The CDR3 DNA reads TGTGCCAGCAGCCGTCCTACCGGGACAATGGGCACTGAAGCTTTCTTT. It yields the protein CASSRPTGTMGTEAFF.

Only a few counts were recorded for this clonotype. The chain uses TRBV5-1 and TRBJ2-7; TRBD2 is a possible D gene (5 bases). Germline V lookup: CDR1 SGHRS, CDR2 YFSETQ. The CDR3 is 16 residues long. The V and J ends lost 0 bases and 2 bases respectively, with 15 bases between them. CDR3 residues: CASSLGVAQEAYEQYF. DNA for the CDR3: TGCGCCAGCAGCTTGGGGGTCGCCCAGGAGGCCTACGAGCAGTACTTC.

The chain recombines TRBV27 with TRBJ1-5; tentatively, D is TRBD1 (5 bases). V lost 2 bases and J lost 6, with 11 bases in between. This CDR3 contains 14 residues. Germline V CDR1 and CDR2: MNHEY, SMNVEV (reference sequence). The CDR3 reads CASSLMAGTQPQHF. DNA for the CDR3: TGTGCCAGCAGTTTAATGGCAGGGACTCAGCCCCAGCATTTT.

The chain has TRBV21-1 and TRBJ2-5; the table assigns TRBD1, which was not confirmed against the DNA. TRBV21-1 is assigned pseudogene status. CDR3 length: 17 residues. CDR3 DNA: TGTGCCAGCAGCGCCCATACAGGGACAGGGCACCAAGAGACCCAGTACTTC. Protein product: CASSAHTGTGHQETQYF.

The chain combines TRBV24-1 with TRBJ1-2; 7 bases match TRBD1. Germline values: CDR1 KGHDR, CDR2 SFDVKD. There are 12 residues in the CDR3. V trimming: 3 bases; J trimming: 8 bases; junction bases outside the gene matches: 2. The CDR3 sequence: CATSDGTAGYTF. The DNA of the CDR3 is TGTGCCACCAGTGATGGGACAGCCGGCTACACCTTC.